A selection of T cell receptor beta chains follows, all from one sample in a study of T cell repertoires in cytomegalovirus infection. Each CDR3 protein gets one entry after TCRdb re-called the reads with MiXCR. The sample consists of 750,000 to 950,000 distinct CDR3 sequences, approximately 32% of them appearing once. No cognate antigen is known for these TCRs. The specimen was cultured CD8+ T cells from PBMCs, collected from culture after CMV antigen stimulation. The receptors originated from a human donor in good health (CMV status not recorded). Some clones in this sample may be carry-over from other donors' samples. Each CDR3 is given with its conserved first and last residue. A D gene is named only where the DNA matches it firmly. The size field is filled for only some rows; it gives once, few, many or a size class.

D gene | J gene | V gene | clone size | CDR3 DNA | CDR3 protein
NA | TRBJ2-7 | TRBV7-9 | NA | TGTGCCAGCAGCTTAGACGGGGAGCAGCAGTACTTC | CASSLDGEQQYF
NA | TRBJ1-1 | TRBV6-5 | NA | TGTGCCAGCAGTTACTCGGGTCTCGGGAACACTGAAGCTTTCTTT | CASSYSGLGNTEAFF
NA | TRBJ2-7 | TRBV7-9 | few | TGTGCCAGCAGCTTAGAAGGGAGGGAGCAGTACTTC | CASSLEGREQYF
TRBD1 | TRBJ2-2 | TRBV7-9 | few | TGTGCCAGCAGACGATCCAGGGGGCAAAACACCGGGGAGCTGTTTTTT | CASRRSRGQNTGELFF
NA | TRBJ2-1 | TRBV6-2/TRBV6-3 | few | TGTGCCAGCAGTTATAGCGGCGGGACCCACAATGAGCAGTTCTTC | CASSYSGGTHNEQFF
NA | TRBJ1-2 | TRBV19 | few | TGTGCCAGTAGTAAAAGGAACATTAACTATGGCTACACCTTC | CASSKRNINYGYTF
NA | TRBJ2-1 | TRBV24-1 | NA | TGTGCCACCAGAGGAGAGATTGCGGGGGCCCCGTCTTTCTTC | CATRGEIAGAPSFF
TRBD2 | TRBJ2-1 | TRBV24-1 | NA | TGTGCCACCAGCACAGGGGTTACTAGCGGGGGCGATGAGCAGTTCTTC | CATSTGVTSGGDEQFF
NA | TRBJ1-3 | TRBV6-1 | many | TGTGCCAGCAGTGAAGCAAGGATATGGAGGCCAGGGTCCAAAACCATATATTTT | CASSEARIWRPGSKTIYF
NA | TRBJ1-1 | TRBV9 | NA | TGTGCCAGCAGCGTAGGCCGGACTTCCCGGGGCACTGAAGCTTTCTTT | CASSVGRTSRGTEAFF
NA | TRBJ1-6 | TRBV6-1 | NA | TGTGCCAGCAGTGATGAACAGGGCTGGAATTCACCCCTCCACTTT | CASSDEQGWNSPLHF
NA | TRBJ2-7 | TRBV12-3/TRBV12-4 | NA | TGTGCCAGCAGTCCTTACCCTAAGGTCGAGCAGTACTTC | CASSPYPKVEQYF
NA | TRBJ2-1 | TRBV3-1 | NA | TGTGCCAGCAGCCCGGGGAGTAGCTCCTACAATGAGCAGTTCTTC | CASSPGSSSYNEQFF
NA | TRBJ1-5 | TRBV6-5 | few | TGTGCCAGCAGTTACTCTATGGTCAGCCCTGAGCATTTT | CASSYSMVSPEHF
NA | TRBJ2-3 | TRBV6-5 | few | TGTGCCAGCAGCCGAAGTGGGGGATTCACAGATACGCAGTATTTT | CASSRSGGFTDTQYF
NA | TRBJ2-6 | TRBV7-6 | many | TGTGCCAGCAGCTCGCAGCCCCGACCGGCAGGAGACCTCTCTGGGGCCAACGTCCTGACTTTC | CASSSQPRPAGDLSGANVLTF
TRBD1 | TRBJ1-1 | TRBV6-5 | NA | TGTGCCAGCAGTTACCTAGGACAGGGCGATGAAGCTTTCTTT | CASSYLGQGDEAFF
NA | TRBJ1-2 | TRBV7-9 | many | TGTGCCAGCAGCTACCCAGGGAGTTTGATGGATGGCTACACCTTC | CASSYPGSLMDGYTF
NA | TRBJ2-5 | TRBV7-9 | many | TGTGCCAGCAGCTTAGAGTACAGGGTTGGACAAGAGACCCAGTACTTC | CASSLEYRVGQETQYF
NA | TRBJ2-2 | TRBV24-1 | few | TGTGCCACCAGTGCGGACAGCACCGGGGAGCTGTTTTTT | CATSADSTGELFF
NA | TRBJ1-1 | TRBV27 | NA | TGTGCCAGCAGTTTGGGTTTTGAAGGCGCGGCCACTGAAGCTTTCTTT | CASSLGFEGAATEAFF
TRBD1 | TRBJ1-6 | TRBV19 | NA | TGTGCCAGTGGGGACAGGGCGAGGTCACCCCTCCACTTT | CASGDRARSPLHF
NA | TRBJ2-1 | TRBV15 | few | TGTGCCACCAGCAGAGGGACGGGGGCATCCTACAATGAGCAGTTCTTC | CATSRGTGASYNEQFF
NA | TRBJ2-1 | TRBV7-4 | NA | TGTGCCAGCAGCACGGATCATGAGCAGTTCTTC | CASSTDHEQFF
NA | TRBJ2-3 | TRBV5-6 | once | TGTGCCAGCAGCGAAGAGCCAGATACGCAGTATTTT | CASSEEPDTQYF
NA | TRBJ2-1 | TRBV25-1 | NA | TGTGCCAGCAGTGCCAGGGGAGGGGAGCAGTTCTTC | CASSARGGEQFF
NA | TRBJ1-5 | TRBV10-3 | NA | TGTGCCATCAGTGATGGCAGAAATCAGCCCCAGCATTTT | CAISDGRNQPQHF
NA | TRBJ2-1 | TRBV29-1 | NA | TGCAGCGTCTCTAGCGATGAGCAGTTCTTC | CSVSSDEQFF
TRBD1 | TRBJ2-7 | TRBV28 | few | TGTGCCAGTAACGCCCGGGACAGTACTCCCTACGAGCAGTACTTC | CASNARDSTPYEQYF
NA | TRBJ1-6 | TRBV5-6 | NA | TGTGCCAGCAGCCCGGGGACCGGGAGCCTTAATTCACCCCTCCACTTT | CASSPGTGSLNSPLHF
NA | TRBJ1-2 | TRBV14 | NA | TGTGCCAGCAGCCCTTGGACAGATTTTGGTGGCTACACCTTC | CASSPWTDFGGYTF
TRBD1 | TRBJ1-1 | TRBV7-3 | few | TGTGCCAGCAGCCCAGGGGCAGGGGGAACTGAAGCTTTCTTT | CASSPGAGGTEAFF
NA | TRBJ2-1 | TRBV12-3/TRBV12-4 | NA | TGTGCCAGCAGTTTAGTTGGCGTACGCTACAATGAGCAGTTCTTC | CASSLVGVRYNEQFF
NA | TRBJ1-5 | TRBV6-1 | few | TGTGCCAGCAGTAAACGACGGGATAGCAATCAGCCCCAGCATTTT | CASSKRRDSNQPQHF
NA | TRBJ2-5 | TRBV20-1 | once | TGCAGTGCTAGAGGACTAAACCAAGAGACCCAGTACTTC | CSARGLNQETQYF
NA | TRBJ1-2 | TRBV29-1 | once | TGCAGCGTCAGGACAGTCGTGGATGGCTACACCTTC | CSVRTVVDGYTF
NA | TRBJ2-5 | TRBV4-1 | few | TGCGCCAGCAGCCAAGATGGTCCCGGTTGGACCCAGTACTTC | CASSQDGPGWTQYF
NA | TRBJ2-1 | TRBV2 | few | TGTGCCAGCACCCCGGCACCCTACAATGAGCAGTTCTTC | CASTPAPYNEQFF
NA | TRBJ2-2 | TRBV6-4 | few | TGTGCCAAAAGAACCGGGGAGCTGTTTTTT | CAKRTGELFF
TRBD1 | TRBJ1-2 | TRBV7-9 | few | TGTGCCAGCAGCATTGGGACAGGGGTGGACTATGGCTACACCTTC | CASSIGTGVDYGYTF
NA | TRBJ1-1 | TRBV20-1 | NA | TGCAGTGCTAGAGATTTTGCTTGGGGGCAAGACACTGAAGCTTTCTTT | CSARDFAWGQDTEAFF
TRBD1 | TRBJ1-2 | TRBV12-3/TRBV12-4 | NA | TGTGCCAGCAGGGGACCGTGGACAGGGGGAGGGTATGGCTACACCTTC | CASRGPWTGGGYGYTF
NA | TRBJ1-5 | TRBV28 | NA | TGTGCCGGTCGGAGTAGCAATCAGCCCCAGCATTTT | CAGRSSNQPQHF
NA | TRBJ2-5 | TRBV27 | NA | TGTGCCAGCAGTTTAGAATCGTACCAAGAGACCCAGTACTTC | CASSLESYQETQYF
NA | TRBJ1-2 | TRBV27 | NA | TGTGCCAGCAGTTTATATTCTAACTATGGCTACACCTTC | CASSLYSNYGYTF
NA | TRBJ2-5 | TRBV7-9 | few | TGTGCCAGCAGCTCCCTCCAGGGATTCGAGACCCAGTACTTC | CASSSLQGFETQYF
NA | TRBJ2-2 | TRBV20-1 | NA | TGCAGTGCTAGAGATGGGGCGAACACCGGGGAGCTGTTTTTT | CSARDGANTGELFF
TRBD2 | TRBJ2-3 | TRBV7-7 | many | TGTGCTAGCAGCTTAAGGCGGGGGGACACAGATACGCAGTATTTT | CASSLRRGDTDTQYF
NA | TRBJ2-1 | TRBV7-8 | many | TGTGCCAGCAGCGTCAGGGGAAGCGTGAGTTCCTACAATGAGCAGTTCTTC | CASSVRGSVSSYNEQFF
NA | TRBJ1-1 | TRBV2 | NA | TGTGCCAGCCCACTGGCGAGTAACACTGAAGCTTTCTTT | CASPLASNTEAFF
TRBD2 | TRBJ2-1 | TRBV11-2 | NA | TGTGCCAGCAGCTTAGTAGCGGGGGGCGGTGATGAGCAGTTCTTC | CASSLVAGGGDEQFF
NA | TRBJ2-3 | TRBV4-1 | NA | TGCGCCAGCAGCCAAGAAAAACTAGCCTCAGATACGCAGTATTTT | CASSQEKLASDTQYF